These 22 T cell receptor beta chains were all obtained from the same sample, sequenced in a study of beta chain features in type 1 diabetes. TCRB transcripts that were expressed got sequenced, as all of the isolated RNA had been reverse transcribed. The method was immunoSEQ multiplex PCR; TCRdb's version includes in-frame clones alone and lacks a portion of them. Here the sample spans approximately 160,000 clones, 10% being singletons. General study results and limits: For Type 1 diabetes patients, all four CD4+ subsets carried TCRB CDR3s that were moderately but significantly shorter.

Their antigens remain unidentified. The sequencing input was central memory CD4+ T cells from blood. All receptors derive from a man aged 30 to 39 with type 1 diabetes.

The chain links TRBV28 to TRBJ2-7; 7 bases are a match to TRBD1. The CDR3 is made up of 14 amino acids. The V and J ends lost 5 bases and 1 base, in that order; junction bases with no gene match: 5. The germline V gene encodes CDR1 MDHEN and CDR2 SYDVKM. The DNA of the CDR3 is TGTGCCAGCAGTACAGGGGCATCATCCTACGAGCAGTACTTC. Translating it yields CASSTGASSYEQYF.

V is TRBV28 and J is TRBJ2-3, with a tentative D call TRBD2 (5 bases). Between the trimmed V and J ends, which lost 5 bases and 6 bases, there was a span of 15 bases. Germline CDR1 reads MDHEN; CDR2 reads SYDVKM. This CDR3 has 14 amino acids. The DNA for the CDR3 is TGTGCCAGCAGTCTGATTGGGAGCCGGGATACGCAGTATTTT. Its protein product is CASSLIGSRDTQYF.

This clone showed up just a few times. V usage is TRBV7-9 and J usage is TRBJ1-1, with a weak D call TRBD1 (5 bases). CDR1 is SEHNR and CDR2 is FQNEAQ in the germline V gene (reference sequence). V dropped 2 bases and J dropped 7 bases, with 8 bases sitting between them. This CDR3 comprises 12 residues. CDR3 sequence reads: CASSLYRSEAFF. CDR3 nucleotide sequence: TGTGCCAGCAGCTTATACAGGAGTGAAGCTTTCTTT.

This clone showed up just a few times. This chain connects TRBV29-1 to TRBJ2-3; D is ambiguous. The germline gives CDR1 SQVTM, CDR2 ANQGSEA. Trimming cost V 5 bases and J 2 bases, with 11 bases left between them. CDR3 size: 13 residues. The CDR3 protein is CSVSTFFTDTQYF. Here the CDR3 DNA reads TGCAGCGTTTCAACTTTCTTCACAGATACGCAGTATTTT.

The rearrangement uses TRBV30 and TRBJ2-5; the match to TRBD2 covers 8 bases. V shed 0 bases, J shed 4 bases, and the junction held 1 base outside the gene matches. This CDR3 is 13 amino acids long. Germline V gives CDR1 GTSNPN, CDR2 SVGIG (reference sequence). In DNA form, the CDR3 reads TGTGCCTGGAGTGTGACTAGCGCAGAGACCCAGTACTTC. Amino acids: CAWSVTSAETQYF. Together with reference TRBV30 and TRBJ2-5, the CDR3 gives the full variable domain: SQTIHQWPATLVQPVGSPLSLECTVEGTSNPNLYWYRQAAGRGLQLLFYSVGIGQISSEVPQNLSASRPQDRQFILSSKKLLLSDSGFYLCAWSVTSAETQYFGPGTRLLVL.

The chain uses TRBV27 and TRBJ2-7; 8 bases are a match to TRBD1. The germline gives CDR1 MNHEY, CDR2 SMNVEV (reference sequence). CDR3 length: 16 residues. V lost 5 bases, J lost 1 base, and 10 bases stayed unmatched. The CDR3 nucleotides are TGTGCCAGCAGTCCCCCTGTTTGGACAGGGTCCTACGAGCAGTACTTC. It translates to CASSPPVWTGSYEQYF.

V usage is TRBV11-3 and J usage is TRBJ2-5, with 10 bases identical to TRBD2. Trimming took 5 bases from V and 2 from J; bases not matched to a gene: 14. This CDR3 is 18 amino acids long. Germline CDR1 reads SGHNT; CDR2 reads YENEEA. CDR3 protein: CASSEKGATSGAQETQYF. As DNA, the CDR3 is TGTGCCAGCAGCGAGAAGGGGGCTACTAGCGGGGCTCAAGAGACCCAGTACTTC.

The chain recombines TRBV7-7 with TRBJ2-1; 10 nucleotides agree with TRBD1. Per germline, CDR1 SSHAT and CDR2 FNYEAQ (reference sequence). CDR3 length equals 16 residues. The junction had 6 bases not matched to a gene; V was cut back by 2 bases and J by 5 bases. The CDR3 bases are TGTGCCAGCAGCTTATACGAGGGACAGGGGAACAATGAGCAGTTCTTC. Amino acid sequence: CASSLYEGQGNNEQFF.

The rearrangement links TRBV28 to TRBJ1-1; maybe TRBD1 (6 bases). With 4 bases removed from V and 1 base from J, the gap between germline ends came to 10 bases. The CDR3 loop spans 14 amino acids. Germline V lookup: CDR1 MDHEN, CDR2 SYDVKM. The CDR3 bases are TGTGCCAGCAGTTCTGGGGGCGCGAACACTGAAGCTTTCTTT. Translated: CASSSGGANTEAFF.

This clone was picked up a small number of times. V and J are TRBV28 and TRBJ2-7, with 7 bases lining up with TRBD1. The CDR3 length is 15 residues. Losses at the gene ends were 5 bases for V and 0 bases for J; bases not matched to a gene: 7. Looked up from germline, CDR1 is MDHEN and CDR2 is SYDVKM. As DNA, the CDR3 is TGTGCCAGCAGTAGACCGGGACAGAGCTCCTACGAGCAGTACTTC. Translation: CASSRPGQSSYEQYF.

This clone came up a few times. V gene TRBV11-1 combines with J gene TRBJ2-3, with 12 bases fitting TRBD2. Per the germline V gene, CDR1 is SGHAT and CDR2 is FQDESV (reference sequence). V was clipped by 7 bases and J by 4 bases; unmatched bases: 9. This CDR3 has 16 residues. CDR3 bases: TGTGCCAGCAAGTCTGTGACTAGCGGGAGACCAGATACGCAGTATTTT. Its translation is CASKSVTSGRPDTQYF. Combining the CDR3 with reference TRBV11-1 and TRBJ2-3 gives the whole variable domain EAEVAQSPRYKITEKSQAVAFWCDPISGHATLYWYRQILGQGPELLVQFQDESVVDDSQLPKDRFSAERLKGVDSTLKIQPAELGDSAMYLCASKSVTSGRPDTQYFGPGTRLTVL.

This chain links TRBV27 with TRBJ2-1; 11 nucleotides align to TRBD2. The V gene end was trimmed by 6 bases and the J gene end by 7 bases; junction bases not matched to a gene: 8. In germline, CDR1 is MNHEY, CDR2 SMNVEV (reference sequence). CDR3 length: 15 residues. The CDR3, as DNA: TGTGCCAGCAGGCTACTAGCGGGAGTTGGTAATGAGCAGTTCTTC. Translating gives CASRLLAGVGNEQFF.

V gene TRBV28 combines with J gene TRBJ2-7; 10 bases line up with TRBD1. This CDR3 has 15 amino acids. V shed 6 bases and J 4 bases; nucleotides not matched to a gene: 9. Germline assignment: CDR1 MDHEN and CDR2 SYDVKM. CDR3 protein: CASRPGTGDTYEQYF. The CDR3 DNA reads as TGTGCCAGCAGGCCAGGGACAGGGGACACGTACGAGCAGTACTTC.

This clone was seen a few times. V is TRBV5-1 and J is TRBJ2-3; 11 nucleotides align to TRBD2. Trimming cost V 3 bases and J 2 bases; bases outside gene matches: 5. The CDR3 has 16 amino acids. Germline V gene data show CDR1 as SGHRS and CDR2 as YFSETQ. CDR3 sequence (DNA): TGCGCCAGCAGCTGGGGGACTAGCGGATACACAGATACGCAGTATTTT. Protein product: CASSWGTSGYTDTQYF.

The rearrangement uses TRBV10-3 and TRBJ2-7; 13 bases fit TRBD2. Trimming at V came to 10 bases and at J to 4 bases, leaving 7 bases not matched to a gene. Germline V gene sequence: CDR1 ENHRY, CDR2 SYGVKD. The CDR3 has 14 residues. CDR3: CATRQTSGRYEQYF. The CDR3 DNA sequence: TGTGCCACCCGACAGACTAGCGGGAGGTACGAGCAGTACTTC.

A few counts support this clone. J is TRBJ2-6 and V is TRBV18; 7 bases agree with TRBD1. V shed 3 bases and J 0 bases; nucleotides not matched to a gene: 8. The length of the CDR3 is 18 residues. CDR1 is KGHSH and CDR2 is LQKENI in the germline V gene. CDR3 protein: CASSPLGQISSGANVLTF. CDR3 nucleotide sequence: TGTGCCAGCTCACCTTTGGGACAGATAAGCTCTGGGGCCAACGTCCTGACTTTC. The full variable domain, with the rest looked up from reference TRBV18 and TRBJ2-6, is NAGVMQNPRHLVRRRGQEARLRCSPMKGHSHVYWYRQLPEEGLKFMVYLQKENIIDESGMPKERFSAEFPKEGPSILRIQQVVRGDSAAYFCASSPLGQISSGANVLTFGAGSRLTVL.

The chain uses TRBV25-1 and TRBJ1-1, with 7 bases that match TRBD1. CDR3 length equals 16 residues. Germline V gene lookup returns CDR1 MGHDK and CDR2 SYGVNS. V lost 3 bases and J lost 5; bases outside the gene matches: 12. The CDR3 bases are TGTGCCAGCAGTGATTCCCCAGGGGGTTTTGGGACTGAAGCTTTCTTT. Translating it yields CASSDSPGGFGTEAFF.

This clone was counted between two and nine times. The rearrangement uses TRBV10-3 and TRBJ2-7; 12 bases agree with TRBD1. The CDR3 runs 13 residues. Per germline, CDR1 ENHRY and CDR2 SYGVKD. After removal of 11 bases from V and 5 bases from J, the junction contained 7 bases not matched to a gene. CDR3 amino acids: CALSGTGGDEQYF. Here the CDR3 DNA reads TGTGCCCTATCCGGGACAGGGGGCGACGAGCAGTACTTC.

The chain joins TRBV7-2 to TRBJ1-4; TRBD1 agrees at 8 bases. Unmatched junction bases numbered 1, after V lost 3 bases and J lost 4 bases. Germline loops: CDR1 SGHTA, CDR2 FQGNSA. The CDR3 spans 14 residues. The CDR3 bases are TGTGCCAGCAGCTTGGACAGGGATAATGAAAAACTGTTTTTT. Translated: CASSLDRDNEKLFF.

The genes are TRBV2 and TRBJ1-1, with a weak D call TRBD1 (6 bases). Germline lookup yields CDR1 SNHLY and CDR2 FYNNEI. The CDR3 covers 13 residues. V dropped 6 bases and J dropped 8 bases, with 16 bases sitting between them. The CDR3: CASSFPYRAEAFF. For the CDR3, the DNA is TGTGCCAGCAGCTTCCCATACAGGGCCGAAGCTTTCTTT. Filled out from reference TRBV2 and TRBJ1-1, the complete variable domain reads EPEVTQTPSHQVTQMGQEVILRCVPISNHLYFYWYRQILGQKVEFLVSFYNNEISEKSEIFDDQFSVERPDGSNFTLKIRSTKLEDSAMYFCASSFPYRAEAFFGQGTRLTVV.

The chain has TRBV5-1 and TRBJ2-1; 11 nucleotides agree with TRBD2. This CDR3 region has 16 residues. Germline V gene data show CDR1 as SGHRS and CDR2 as YFSETQ. The J segment lost 4 bases and the V segment lost 4 bases, leaving 7 bases of the junction unmatched. The CDR3 DNA follows: TGCGCCAGCAGCCTACAGACTAGCGGGGTGTACAATGAGCAGTTCTTC. This sequence encodes CASSLQTSGVYNEQFF.

This clone was seen a handful of times. The chain carries TRBV29-1 and TRBJ1-1; D remains unclear. Germline CDR1 and CDR2: SQVTM and ANQGSEA. Trimming took off 2 bases at V and 0 bases at J, with 13 bases between the two ends. This CDR3 spans 15 amino acids. CDR3 in amino acids: CSVEKVGGLNTEAFF. CDR3 nucleotide sequence: TGCAGCGTTGAAAAGGTAGGAGGCTTGAACACTGAAGCTTTCTTT.